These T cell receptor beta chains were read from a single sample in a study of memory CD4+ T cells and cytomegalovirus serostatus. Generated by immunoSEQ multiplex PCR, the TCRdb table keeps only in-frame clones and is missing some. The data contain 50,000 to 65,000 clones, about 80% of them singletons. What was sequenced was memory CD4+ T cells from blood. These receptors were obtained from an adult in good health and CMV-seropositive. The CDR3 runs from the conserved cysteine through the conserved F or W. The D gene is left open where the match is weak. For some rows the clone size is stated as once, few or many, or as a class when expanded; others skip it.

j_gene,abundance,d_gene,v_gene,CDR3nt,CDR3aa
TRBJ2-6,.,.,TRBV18,TGTGCCAGCTCACAAGCAAGGGCCGGGGCCAACGTCCTGACTTTC,CASSQARAGANVLTF
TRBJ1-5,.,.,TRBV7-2,TGTGCCAGCAGCTTAGAGAGGGACACCCGAAATCAGCCCCAGCATTTT,CASSLERDTRNQPQHF
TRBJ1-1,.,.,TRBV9,TGTGCCAGCAGCCCCCACACTGTAGGTAACACTGAAGCTTTCTTT,CASSPHTVGNTEAFF
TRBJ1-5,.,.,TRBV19,TGTGCCAGTAGAGAAGGGGGGACCCTCAATCAGCCCCAGCATTTT,CASREGGTLNQPQHF
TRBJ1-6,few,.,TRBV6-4,TGTGCCAGCAGTGGGGACGTTTGGAATTCACCCCTCCACTTT,CASSGDVWNSPLHF
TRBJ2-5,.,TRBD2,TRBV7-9,TGTGCCAGCAGCTTAGTAGCTAGCGGAGGAGAGACCCAGTACTTC,CASSLVASGGETQYF
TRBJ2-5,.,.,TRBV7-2,TGTGCCAGCAGCTTAGAAGGCTCGCGGGGGACCCAGTACTTC,CASSLEGSRGTQYF
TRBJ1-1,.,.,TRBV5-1,TGCGCCAGCAGCTTGGGGGCAGCGAACACTGAAGCTTTCTTT,CASSLGAANTEAFF
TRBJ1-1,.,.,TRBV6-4,TGTGCCAGCAGTGCCACACGGAACACTGAAGCTTTCTTT,CASSATRNTEAFF
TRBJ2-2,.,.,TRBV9,TGTGCCAGCAGCCCAAACACCGTTAACACCGGGGAGCTGTTTTTT,CASSPNTVNTGELFF
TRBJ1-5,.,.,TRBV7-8,TGTGCCAGCAGCTATGGGGGGGACGGTCAGCCCCAGCATTTT,CASSYGGDGQPQHF
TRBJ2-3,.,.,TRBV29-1,TGCAGCGTTGAAGAAGGAAGAGGCCCCCGTAGCACAGATACGCAGTATTTT,CSVEEGRGPRSTDTQYF
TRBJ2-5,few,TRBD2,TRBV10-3,TGTGCCATCAGCGCTCTAGCGGGGTCCCAAGAGACCCAGTACTTC,CAISALAGSQETQYF
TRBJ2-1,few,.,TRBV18,TGTGCCAGCTCACCAATGTGGGGAGAAGGGCAGTCCTCCTACAATGAGCAGTTCTTC,CASSPMWGEGQSSYNEQFF
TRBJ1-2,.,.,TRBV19,TGTGCCAGTAGTATAGATTCGTTAAACAGCTTTAACTATGGCTACACCTTC,CASSIDSLNSFNYGYTF
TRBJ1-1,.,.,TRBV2,TGTGCCAGCAGTGAAAAGATCATGAACACTGAAGCTTTCTTT,CASSEKIMNTEAFF
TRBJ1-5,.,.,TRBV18,TGTGCCAGCTCACTAGGACGGGTTAGCAATCAGCCCCAGCATTTT,CASSLGRVSNQPQHF
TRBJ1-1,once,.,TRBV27,TGTGCCAGCAGTTTCCAGGGGCGAAACACTGAAGCTTTCTTT,CASSFQGRNTEAFF
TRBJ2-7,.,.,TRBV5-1,TGCGCCAGCAGCCTCGGACACCCTCTCGACGAGCAGTACTTC,CASSLGHPLDEQYF
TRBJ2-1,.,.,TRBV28,TGTGCCAGCACCCCTGGGAGGTTCAATGAGCAGTTCTTC,CASTPGRFNEQFF